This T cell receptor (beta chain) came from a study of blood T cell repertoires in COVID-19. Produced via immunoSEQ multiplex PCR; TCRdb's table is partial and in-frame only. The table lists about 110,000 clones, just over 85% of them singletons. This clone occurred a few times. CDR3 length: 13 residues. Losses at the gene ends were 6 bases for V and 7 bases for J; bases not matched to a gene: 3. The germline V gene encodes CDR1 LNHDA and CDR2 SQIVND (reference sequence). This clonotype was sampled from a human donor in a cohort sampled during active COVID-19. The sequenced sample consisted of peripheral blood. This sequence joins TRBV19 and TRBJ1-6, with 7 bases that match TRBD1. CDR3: CASSVQGNSPLHF. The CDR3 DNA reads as TGTGCCAGTAGCGTACAGGGGAATTCACCCCTCCACTTT. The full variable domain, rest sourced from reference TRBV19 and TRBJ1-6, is DGGITQSPKYLFRKEGQNVTLSCEQNLNHDAMYWYRQDPGQGLRLIYYSQIVNDFQKGDIAEGYSVSREKKESFPLTVTSAQKNPTAFYLCASSVQGNSPLHFGNGTRLTVT.